This T cell receptor beta chain was captured by sequencing in a study of shared clonotypes between healthy human individuals. Study summary: The people who gave samples were two women and a few men aged 18 to 49.

Study-wide results and limits: The generation probabilities recorded for non-shared clonotypes fell below those of clonotypes shared by all four donors. Sampling involved blood alone; tissue repertoires likely differ.

Of note for this clone: Its specificity is not known.

Repertoires were generated with immunoSEQ multiplex PCR, while TCRdb's copy carries only in-frame clones and drops some. The sample has about 1.1 million clones, about four fifths seen once; the top ten hold about 0.52%. With 1 base removed from V and 4 bases from J, the gap between germline ends came to 14 bases. Germline CDR1 reads MGHRA; CDR2 reads YSYEKL. The CDR3 covers 16 residues. The receptor was isolated from a man aged 18-30 years in good health. Some clones in this sample may be carry-over from other donors' samples. The V call is TRBV4-1, the J call TRBJ2-1, with D possibly being TRBD1 (6 bases). Material: memory CD4+ T cells from PBMCs. Subset of the sample: CD45RA-negative fraction. The CDR3 nucleotides read TGCGCCAGCAGCCAAGGCCCCAGGACAGTATACAATGAGCAGTTCTTC. Translation: CASSQGPRTVYNEQFF.